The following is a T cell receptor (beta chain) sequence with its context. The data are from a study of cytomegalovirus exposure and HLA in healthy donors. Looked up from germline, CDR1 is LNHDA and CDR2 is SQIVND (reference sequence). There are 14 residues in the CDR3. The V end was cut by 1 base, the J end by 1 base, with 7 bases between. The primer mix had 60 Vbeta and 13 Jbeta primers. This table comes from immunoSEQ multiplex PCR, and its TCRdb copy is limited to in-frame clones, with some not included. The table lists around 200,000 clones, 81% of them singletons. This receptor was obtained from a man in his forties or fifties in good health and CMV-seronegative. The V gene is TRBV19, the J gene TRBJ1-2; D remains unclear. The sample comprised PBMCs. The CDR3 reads CASSIAQHNYGYTF. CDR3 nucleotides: TGTGCCAGTAGTATAGCACAGCATAACTATGGCTACACCTTC.